This T cell receptor beta chain was profiled in a study of cytomegalovirus exposure and HLA in healthy donors. This PCR relied on a set of 60 Vbeta primers and 13 Jbeta primers. Measured with immunoSEQ multiplex PCR; TCRdb has only the in-frame clones, and not every one. The repertoire holds approximately 100,000 clones, with about 74% as singletons. As concerns this clone: What it recognizes is unknown.

The study, taken as a whole, reports: A prior analysis recorded that most TCR beta V segments were productive about 87% or about 30% of the time.

After removal of 5 bases from V and 4 bases from J, the junction contained 4 bases not matched to a gene. Germline assignment: CDR1 SGHAT and CDR2 FQNNGV. The CDR3 runs to 16 residues. What was sequenced was PBMCs. This clonotype originated in a male donor in good health and CMV-seronegative. The chain carries TRBV11-2 and TRBJ2-2; 13 nucleotides match TRBD2. Here the CDR3 DNA reads TGTGCCAGCAGCGCAGGACTAGCGGGAGTCACCGGGGAGCTGTTTTTT. Amino acids: CASSAGLAGVTGELFF.